A selection of T cell receptor beta chains follows, all from one sample in a study of Ad26.COV2.S vaccination and SARS-CoV-2 variants. This table comes from immunoSEQ multiplex PCR, and its TCRdb copy is limited to in-frame clones, with some not included. This sample yields a few hundred thousand clones, of which 92% are seen a single time; about 1.6% belongs to the top ten. Sample: peripheral blood, taken in a trial of Ad26.COV2.S vaccine versus placebo. These receptors originate from a person between 18 and 59 years old who received the Ad26.COV2.S COVID-19 vaccine or a placebo. Both conserved end residues are trimmed from each CDR3.

V,CDR3
TRBV5-4,ASSLFGSTRVVGYT
TRBV28,ASSKGQATYEQY
TRBV20-1,SGQSGNTIY
TRBV5-1,ASSRLRGGDTEAF
TRBV15,ATSGQVVGLYGYT
TRBV5-1,ASSLEGGYTGELF
TRBV28,ASSHRTGVAGELF
TRBV19,ASLYRGMNTEAF
TRBV29-1,SVEGMDYGYT
TRBV6-5,ASTQTGTGYYGYT
TRBV7-9,ASSLVTGQEQETQY
TRBV6-1,ASSDGVLEQF
TRBV5-1,ASRLGGYSYNSPLH
TRBV18,ASSAPGLAGGSFSRETQY
TRBV5-1,ASSPGQGDTDTQY
TRBV28,ASSLASAGVNGELF
TRBV4-1,ASSLSPGSDTQY
TRBV5-1,ASSTGTIAGEQY
TRBV28,ASNQYTGGQETQY
TRBV11-2,ASSLGTGAHHSPQH
TRBV4-3,ASSQELGQAPYEQY
TRBV5-8,ASSLEGRTEAF
TRBV19,ASTPGPSYNEQF
TRBV5-1,ASSLGASGGPTDTQY
TRBV19,ASSRTPVSGGFSYEQY
TRBV6-5,ASSFPGTGSYEQY
TRBV20-1,SASVPGPRDSPLH
TRBV6-6,ASTHMGGDEQF
TRBV11-2,ASSLGAGKETQY
TRBV7-9,ASSLVGDYGYT
TRBV12-5,ASGFPPGGGTYNEQF
TRBV7-9,ASSLDRELHGYT
TRBV28,ASSLFVWRGGRDEQF
TRBV2,ASSDRTFKSPNSPLH
TRBV2,ANIRGEGLNYGYT
TRBV6-2/TRBV6-3,ASSAKTGVAYEQY
TRBV11-2,ASSLASGRGNEQF
TRBV19,ASRHDRATGNQPQH
TRBV7-2,ASSLGGANNEKLF
TRBV18,ASSPRRDNEQF
TRBV5-1,ASSSGLAGQETQY
TRBV7-2,ASSSERGGSYEQY
TRBV7-2,ASSRDGTTNEQF
TRBV2,ASSELRPEYEQY
TRBV29-1,SGIQGWQETQY
TRBV6-4,ASSEGQVPSATQY